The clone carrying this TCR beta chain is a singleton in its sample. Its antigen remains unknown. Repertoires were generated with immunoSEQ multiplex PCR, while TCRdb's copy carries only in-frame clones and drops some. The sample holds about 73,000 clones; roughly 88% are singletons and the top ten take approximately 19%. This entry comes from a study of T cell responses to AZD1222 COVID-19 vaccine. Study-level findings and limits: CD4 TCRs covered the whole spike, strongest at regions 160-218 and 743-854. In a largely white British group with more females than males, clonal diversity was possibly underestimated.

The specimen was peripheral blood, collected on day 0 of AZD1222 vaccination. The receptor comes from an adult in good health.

CDR3 bases: TGCGCCAGCAGCCCGCTACCGGACAGGGTCAATATGAACACTGAAGCTTTCTTT. It codes for CASSPLPDRVNMNTEAFF. This chain joins TRBV5-1 and TRBJ1-1; 8 positions match TRBD1. This CDR3 is built from 18 residues. Trimming removed 4 bases from V and 0 bases from J; junction bases left unmatched: 14. The germline V gene encodes CDR1 SGHRS and CDR2 YFSETQ.